The clone carrying this TCR beta chain occurred a few times. V lost 0 bases to trimming and J lost 3 bases, with 10 bases between them. The CDR3 is 14 amino acids. Germline V lookup: CDR1 SGDLS, CDR2 YYNGEE. This specimen belongs to a study of blood T cell repertoires in COVID-19. Study information: Italy, Spain and the United States were the sources of the convalescent and acute COVID-19 samples. PBMCs, B-cell-depleted T cells, or T cells provided the cDNA or gDNA that made up the material.

Authors' analysis steps: Nucleated cell number was recorded as an estimate derived from reference gene primer amplification. The assay was immunoSEQ multiplex PCR, and TCRdb's table has in-frame clones only and misses some. Clone size and V and J calls were adopted from that table, with D and trimming inferred from the DNA. The top ten clones hold about 10% of a sample with 100,000 or so clones, more than 80% of them seen once. The sequenced sample was peripheral blood. The sequence was collected from a human donor in a cohort sampled during active COVID-19. This sequence joins TRBV9 and TRBJ2-7; D not certain. This CDR3 is CASSVALQSYEQYF. The CDR3 nucleotides are TGTGCCAGCAGCGTAGCTCTACAGAGCTACGAGCAGTACTTC.